This entry lists 7 T cell receptor beta chains sequenced from one sample in a study of cytomegalovirus exposure and HLA in healthy donors. PCR was performed using 60 Vbeta and 13 Jbeta primers. Repertoires were generated with immunoSEQ multiplex PCR, while TCRdb's copy carries only in-frame clones and drops some. This repertoire shows under 200,000 clones, roughly two thirds found once; its top ten account for under 5.5%. Input material: PBMCs. Receptors were obtained from a woman between 18 and 29 years old in good health and CMV-seropositive.

V and J are TRBV14 and TRBJ1-1, with unresolved D. Germline assignment: CDR1 SGHDN and CDR2 FVKESK. The length of the CDR3 is 13 residues. Trimming took 0 bases from V and 7 from J, leaving 9 bases between them. In DNA, the CDR3 is TGTGCCAGCAGCCAAGATCCAAGCTGTGAAGCTTTCTTT. Its protein product is CASSQDPSCEAFF.

This clone was recorded a few times. This chain uses TRBV19 with TRBJ1-6; 7 bases line up with TRBD1. Germline-derived CDR1 and CDR2 are LNHDA and SQIVND (reference sequence). There are 15 residues in the CDR3. Trimming cost V 10 bases and J 5 bases; bases outside gene matches: 11. For the CDR3, the DNA is TGTGCCACCTCTTGGGGGACAGCGAATAATTCACCCCTCCACTTT. This gives the protein CATSWGTANNSPLHF.

V is TRBV7-2 and J is TRBJ2-5; D perhaps matches TRBD2 (6 bases). CDR1 is SGHTA and CDR2 is FQGNSA in the germline V gene. The V gene lost 3 bases and the J gene lost 2 bases, with 16 bases spanning the gap. The CDR3 consists of 16 residues. CDR3 amino acids: CASSLTWGRIQETQYF. The CDR3 coding sequence is TGTGCCAGCAGCTTGACGTGGGGGAGGATTCAAGAGACCCAGTACTTC.

J is TRBJ2-7 and V is TRBV11-2, with TRBD1 as a possible D gene (5 bases). V was shortened by 5 bases and J by 6 bases, with 14 bases between the two germline ends. The CDR3 is 13 residues long. Germline lookup yields CDR1 SGHAT and CDR2 FQNNGV. Written as DNA, the CDR3 is TGTGCCAGCAGCCCAGACAGTGGACGCGAGCAGTACTTC. Translated, it gives CASSPDSGREQYF.

CDR3 loop: CASSNLARRVTGELFF. The DNA of the CDR3 is TGTGCCAGTAGTAACCTCGCGAGGAGGGTCACCGGGGAGCTGTTTTTT. This chain uses TRBV19 with TRBJ2-2; D is perhaps TRBD2 (6 bases). The V and J ends lost 4 bases and 4 bases respectively, with 16 bases between them. From germline, CDR1 is LNHDA and CDR2 SQIVND (reference sequence). The CDR3 length is 16 residues.

The rearrangement joins TRBV5-5 to TRBJ1-1; weak D call: TRBD1 (5 bases). With 0 bases removed from V and 10 bases from J, the gap between germline ends came to 10 bases. The germline gives CDR1 SGHKS, CDR2 YYEKEE (reference sequence). The CDR3 has 12 residues. CDR3: CASSLVMGGAFF. The CDR3 nucleotides read TGTGCCAGCAGCTTGGTAATGGGGGGAGCTTTCTTT.

In its sample, this clone was seen once. This chain uses TRBV9 with TRBJ1-2, with TRBD1 matching 12 bases. The V gene end was trimmed by 2 bases and the J gene end by 7 bases; junction bases not matched to a gene: 3. Germline CDR1 reads SGDLS; CDR2 reads YYNGEE. CDR3 length: 14 residues. The CDR3 nucleotides read TGTGCCAGCAGCGTGGGGACAGGGGGCTTTGGCTACACCTTC. Translation: CASSVGTGGFGYTF.